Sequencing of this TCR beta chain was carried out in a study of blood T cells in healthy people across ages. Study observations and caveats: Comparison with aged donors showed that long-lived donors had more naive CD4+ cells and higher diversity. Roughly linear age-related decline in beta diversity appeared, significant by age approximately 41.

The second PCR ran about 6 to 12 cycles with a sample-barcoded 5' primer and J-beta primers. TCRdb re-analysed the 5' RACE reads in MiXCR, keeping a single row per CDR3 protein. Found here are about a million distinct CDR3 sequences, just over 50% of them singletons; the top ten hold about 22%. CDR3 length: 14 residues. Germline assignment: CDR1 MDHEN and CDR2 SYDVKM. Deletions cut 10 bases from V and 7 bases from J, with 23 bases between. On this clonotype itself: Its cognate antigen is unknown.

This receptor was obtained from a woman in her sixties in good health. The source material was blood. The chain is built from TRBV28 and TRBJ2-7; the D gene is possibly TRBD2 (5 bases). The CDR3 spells CATSRGSANYEQYF. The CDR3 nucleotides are TGTGCCACCTCACGGGGTAGCGCGAACTATGAGCAGTACTTC.